One sample yielded the 5 T cell receptor beta chains listed below, sequenced in a study of blood T cells in healthy people across ages. Combining a sample-barcoded 5' primer with a J-beta primer mix, a second PCR ran for roughly 7 to 12 cycles. MiXCR, applied by TCRdb to the 5' RACE reads, yields one record per CDR3 protein. The data hold about 690,000 distinct CDR3 sequences, with roughly 43% observed a single time. Specimen: blood. Receptors originate from a man older than 75 in good health.

Details on this clonotype: This may come from a read error, since a much larger clone is one base off. The chain has TRBV27 and TRBJ2-3; 9 nucleotides agree with TRBD2. Germline CDR1 and CDR2: MNHEY and SMNVEV (reference sequence). The J segment lost 9 bases and the V segment lost 7 bases, leaving 8 bases of the junction unmatched. The CDR3 runs 13 residues. CDR3 nucleotide sequence: TGTGCCAGCAACCCTAGCGGGGAGGGAACGCAGTATTTT. Its protein product is CASNPSGEGTQYF.

This clonotype was counted only a few times. Here the CDR3 reads CASSQGDSQVRNEQFF. The CDR3 region has the DNA TGCGCCAGCAGCCAAGGTGACAGTCAGGTCAGGAATGAGCAGTTCTTC. V gene TRBV4-3 combines with J gene TRBJ2-1; tentatively, D is TRBD1 (5 bases). V was clipped by 1 base and J by 7 bases, with 17 bases between them. Germline lookup yields CDR1 LGHNA and CDR2 YSLEER. The CDR3 extends over 16 amino acids.

The V gene is TRBV7-2, the J gene TRBJ2-2, with 8 bases that match TRBD2. J was trimmed by 5 bases and V by 0 bases; bases with no gene match: 11. This CDR3 spans 18 amino acids. From germline, CDR1 is SGHTA and CDR2 FQGNSA. Written as DNA, the CDR3 is TGTGCCAGCAGCTTAGCCCCGCGGAGCGGGAGCCCAACCGGGGAGCTGTTTTTT. This encodes CASSLAPRSGSPTGELFF. The entire variable domain, with the rest obtained from reference TRBV7-2 and TRBJ2-2, is as follows: GAGVSQSPSNKVTEKGKDVELRCDPISGHTALYWYRQSLGQGLEFLIYFQGNSAPDKSGLPSDRFSAERTGGSVSTLTIQRTQQEDSAVYLCASSLAPRSGSPTGELFFGEGSRLTVL.

This clonotype showed up just a few times. The chain couples TRBV5-1 to TRBJ2-3; 7 bases match TRBD1. The CDR3 spans 15 residues. Germline V gene lookup returns CDR1 SGHRS and CDR2 YFSETQ. The V segment lost 5 bases and the J segment 0 bases; nucleotides outside the gene matches: 6. CDR3 DNA: TGCGCCAGCAGACCTGGGACAGCTAGCACAGATACGCAGTATTTT. Protein sequence: CASRPGTASTDTQYF.

With respect to this clonotype: The junction and the germline gene differ at one end; a read error may be behind it. J is TRBJ2-7 and V is TRBV20-1, with D possibly TRBD2 on 6 matching bases. Matching the DNA end better, TRBJ2-5 makes the J call doubtful. Germline loops: CDR1 DFQATT, CDR2 SNEGSKA (reference sequence). The CDR3 covers 13 residues. The CDR3 spells CSALREIQGTQYF. DNA for the CDR3: TGCAGTGCACTGCGGGAAATCCAAGGGACCCAGTACTTC.